Below are 27 T cell receptor beta chains sequenced from a single sample in a study of blood T cell repertoires in COVID-19. Clones were read by immunoSEQ multiplex PCR, and TCRdb kept only the in-frame ones, dropping some. Among approximately 100,000 clones listed, 84% were seen once. The material sequenced was peripheral blood. The receptors stem from a woman in her fifties or sixties with acute or convalescent COVID-19.

The rearrangement links TRBV28 to TRBJ1-4; D uncertain. Trimming took 5 bases from V and 6 from J, leaving 4 bases between them. The germline CDR1 and CDR2 sequences are MDHEN and SYDVKM. This CDR3 contains 11 residues. The DNA for the CDR3 is TGTGCCAGCAGTCCCTATGAAAAACTGTTTTTT. It translates to CASSPYEKLFF.

The rearrangement joins TRBV2 to TRBJ1-3, with 7 positions matching TRBD1. This CDR3 is built from 15 residues. V lost 5 bases, J lost 7 bases, and 11 bases stayed unmatched. Germline assignment: CDR1 SNHLY and CDR2 FYNNEI. The chain's CDR3 is CASSRDFDRVNTIYF. For the CDR3, the DNA is TGTGCCAGCAGTCGGGACTTCGACAGGGTGAACACCATATATTTT.

The J gene is TRBJ2-7, the V gene TRBV5-1, with 7 bases identical to TRBD2. The V segment lost 4 bases and the J segment 0 bases; nucleotides outside the gene matches: 13. In germline, CDR1 is SGHRS, CDR2 YFSETQ. The length of the CDR3 is 17 residues. The CDR3 coding sequence is TGCGCCAGCAGCCGAGGCGGGGGACCTGGGGACTCCTACGAGCAGTACTTC. This translates into CASSRGGGPGDSYEQYF.

This clone was recorded a few times. This chain links TRBV3-1 (or the pseudogene TRBV3-2) with TRBJ1-3; D is unclear. CDR1 and CDR2 from the germline V gene are LGHDT and YNNKEL (reference sequence). This CDR3 contains 13 residues. The V and J ends lost 6 bases and 4 bases respectively, with 10 bases between them. CDR3 sequence: CASRRKPGNTIYF. The CDR3 nucleotides are TGTGCCAGCAGGCGAAAGCCAGGAAACACCATATATTTT.

This clone has only a few counts. The V call is TRBV28, the J call TRBJ2-7; D might be TRBD1 (6 bases). The CDR3 covers 16 residues. CDR1 is MDHEN and CDR2 is SYDVKM in the germline V gene. The V end was cut by 4 bases, the J end by 3 bases, with 19 bases between. CDR3 in amino acids: CASSSPLRGTGYEQYF. CDR3 nucleotides: TGTGCCAGCAGTTCCCCACTCAGGGGAACAGGCTACGAGCAGTACTTC.

The chain employs TRBV5-5 and TRBJ1-1; D might be TRBD1 (6 bases). Trimming pared 0 bases from V and 8 bases from J, leaving 20 bases between. CDR3 length: 16 residues. Germline CDR1 SGHKS, CDR2 YYEKEE (reference sequence). The CDR3 is CASSLDRTVPLGEAFF. The CDR3 region has the DNA TGTGCCAGCAGCTTGGACAGGACAGTCCCCCTGGGGGAAGCTTTCTTT.

This clone has more than one count but fewer than ten. The chain joins TRBV18 to TRBJ1-2; 8 bases line up with TRBD1. After removal of 3 bases from V and 8 bases from J, the junction contained 11 bases not matched to a gene. The V gene's germline CDR1 is KGHSH and CDR2 LQKENI. This CDR3 region has 15 residues. The DNA of the CDR3 is TGTGCCAGCTCACCTGATTCAGGACAGGGATTCGGCTACACCTTC. It translates to CASSPDSGQGFGYTF.

A few counts support this clone. DNA for the CDR3: TGTGCCATCAGCCCGACAGGGGATAGCAATCAGCCCCAGCATTTT. Translation: CAISPTGDSNQPQHF. This chain uses TRBV10-3 with TRBJ1-5; 8 bases match TRBD1. The V gene's germline CDR1 is ENHRY and CDR2 SYGVKD. CDR3 length: 15 amino acids. Unmatched junction bases numbered 4, after V lost 6 bases and J lost 0 bases.

The V and J genes are TRBV11-2 and TRBJ2-7; possible D gene TRBD1, 5 bases. Trimming stripped 0 bases from V and 1 base from J, with 7 bases between. The CDR3 totals 14 residues. Germline V gene lookup returns CDR1 SGHAT and CDR2 FQNNGV. The CDR3 spells CASSLERQSYEQYF. The CDR3 nucleotides read TGTGCCAGCAGCTTAGAGAGACAGTCCTACGAGCAGTACTTC.

This chain joins TRBV28 and TRBJ1-2; D not resolved. Germline CDR1 MDHEN, CDR2 SYDVKM. The CDR3 runs 12 residues. With 7 bases removed from V and 4 bases from J, the gap between germline ends came to 10 bases. The CDR3 spells CASKSPIYGYTF. The CDR3 coding sequence is TGTGCCAGCAAGAGTCCGATCTATGGCTACACCTTC.

The J gene is TRBJ2-3, the V gene TRBV18; no definite D call. Germline V gives CDR1 KGHSH, CDR2 LQKENI. The CDR3 runs to 12 residues. V was pared by 3 bases and J by 4 bases, with 5 bases between. CDR3: CASSPSADTQYF. The CDR3 nucleotides read TGTGCCAGCTCACCCAGCGCAGATACGCAGTATTTT.

This chain joins TRBV27 and TRBJ2-3, with TRBD2 matching over 12 bases. CDR1 and CDR2 (germline): MNHEY, SMNVEV (reference sequence). Trimming at V came to 3 bases and at J to 7 bases, leaving 5 bases not matched to a gene. CDR3 size: 15 residues. The CDR3 DNA sequence: TGTGCCAGCAGTTTGAAAACTAGCGGGGGGTATACGCAGTATTTT. As protein: CASSLKTSGGYTQYF.

The chain links TRBV9 to TRBJ2-2; 8 bases fit TRBD2. V shed 6 bases, J shed 0 bases, and the junction held 7 bases outside the gene matches. The germline V gene has CDR1 SGDLS and CDR2 YYNGEE. CDR3 length: 16 amino acids. CDR3: CASTASGHANTGELFF. The CDR3 DNA follows: TGTGCCAGCACGGCTAGCGGGCACGCGAACACCGGGGAGCTGTTTTTT.

In its sample, this clone was seen once. The chain is built from TRBV4-1 and TRBJ2-7; no clear D. CDR1 and CDR2 from the germline V gene are MGHRA and YSYEKL. There are 13 residues in the CDR3. V gave up 4 bases and J gave up 1 base, with 8 bases separating them. The CDR3 coding sequence is TGCGCCAGCAGCCTCAGTGAATCCTACGAGCAGTACTTC. Its protein is CASSLSESYEQYF.

This clone was seen only once. The rearrangement links TRBV11-2 to TRBJ1-5; no reliable D call. Germline loops: CDR1 SGHAT, CDR2 FQNNGV. The V end was cut by 7 bases, the J end by 2 bases, with 27 bases between. The CDR3 covers 19 residues. In nucleotides, the CDR3 is TGTGCCAGCACCTCCTTCCTGACTCGTAGTCAGTCAGGCAATCAGCCCCAGCATTTT. Translation gives CASTSFLTRSQSGNQPQHF.

Only one count was recorded for this clone. This rearrangement joins TRBV3-1 (or the pseudogene TRBV3-2) to TRBJ1-5; 9 bases agree with TRBD1. CDR3 length equals 14 residues. J was trimmed by 6 bases and V by 5 bases; bases with no gene match: 5. The V gene's germline CDR1 is LGHDT and CDR2 YNNKEL (reference sequence). CDR3 DNA sequence: TGTGCCAGCAGCTCCGGGACAGGGCGTCAGCCCCAGCATTTT. Translated: CASSSGTGRQPQHF.

The chain recombines TRBV4-2 with TRBJ2-1; D is undetermined. The CDR3 totals 14 residues. Between the trimmed V and J ends, which lost 2 bases and 4 bases, there was a span of 9 bases. The germline gives CDR1 LGHNA, CDR2 YNFKEQ. The CDR3 nucleotides read TGTGCCAGCAGCCAACCCCCCCCTTACAATGAGCAGTTCTTC. As protein: CASSQPPPYNEQFF.

This clone was recorded once. The CDR3 protein is CASSLLYYEQYF. CDR3 coding DNA: TGTGCCAGCAGTTTACTGTATTACGAGCAGTACTTC. This sequence joins TRBV28 and TRBJ2-7; D is unresolved. Germline V gene data show CDR1 as MDHEN and CDR2 as SYDVKM. Trimming took off 2 bases at V and 4 bases at J, with 6 bases between the two ends. This CDR3 is built from 12 residues.

The V gene is TRBV5-6, the J gene TRBJ2-3; the D gene is possibly TRBD1 (5 bases). This CDR3 has 15 residues. CDR1 is SGHDT, CDR2 YYEEEE, per germline. Trimming cost V 4 bases and J 1 base, with 13 bases left between them. The chain's CDR3 is CASSPWSQGTDTQYF. The CDR3 DNA reads TGTGCCAGCAGCCCCTGGTCACAGGGCACAGATACGCAGTATTTT.

This clone was counted between two and nine times. The chain recombines TRBV27 with TRBJ1-2; D perhaps matches TRBD1 (6 bases). V lost 5 bases and J 4 bases, leaving 26 bases between the germline ends. Germline V gives CDR1 MNHEY, CDR2 SMNVEV (reference sequence). The CDR3 contains 18 residues. The CDR3 sequence is CASSPREGRGGSAYGYTF. CDR3 coding DNA: TGTGCCAGCAGTCCCCGGGAAGGCAGGGGAGGGTCCGCCTATGGCTACACCTTC.

This sequence joins TRBV19 and TRBJ2-3, with a tentative D call TRBD1 (6 bases). The CDR3 length is 14 residues. V was cut by 6 bases and J by 6 bases, with 16 bases left in between. Germline V gives CDR1 LNHDA, CDR2 SQIVND (reference sequence). The DNA of the CDR3 is TGTGCCAGTAGATCCAGGGGCGTGTGGGATACGCAGTATTTT. As protein: CASRSRGVWDTQYF.

This clone was seen a handful of times. The chain employs TRBV5-1 and TRBJ1-3; D is uncertain. This CDR3 comprises 15 residues. Per the germline V gene, CDR1 is SGHRS and CDR2 is YFSETQ. V lost 3 bases to trimming and J lost 4 bases, with 14 bases between them. The CDR3 loop reads CASSWAGRPGNTIYF. In DNA form, the CDR3 reads TGCGCCAGCAGCTGGGCAGGAAGGCCCGGAAACACCATATATTTT. The full variable domain, in which reference TRBV5-1 and TRBJ1-3 provide the parts outside the CDR3, is KAGVTQTPRYLIKTRGQQVTLSCSPISGHRSVSWYQQTPGQGLQFLFEYFSETQRNKGNFPGRFSGRQFSNSRSEMNVSTLELGDSALYLCASSWAGRPGNTIYFGEGSWLTVV.

The V call is TRBV5-1, the J call TRBJ1-4, with unresolved D. The CDR3 covers 14 residues. With 0 bases removed from V and 4 bases from J, the gap between germline ends came to 7 bases. The V gene's germline CDR1 is SGHRS and CDR2 YFSETQ. The CDR3 coding sequence is TGCGCCAGCAGCTTGGCCCGAGGTAATGAAAAACTGTTTTTT. This gives the protein CASSLARGNEKLFF.

For this clone: At one end, the junction sequence differs from germline, possibly due to a read error. The rearrangement joins TRBV7-7 to TRBJ2-6; D perhaps matches TRBD1 (5 bases). Germline V lookup: CDR1 SSHAT, CDR2 FNYEAQ (reference sequence). The CDR3 runs 15 residues. The CDR3 nucleotides are TGTGCTAGCAGCTCAGGGATAGATGGGGCCAACGTCCTGACTTTC. Amino acids: CASSSGIDGANVLTF.

The gene calls are TRBV24-1 and TRBJ2-1; the D gene is possibly TRBD2 (5 bases). The CDR3 has 15 residues. Germline assignment: CDR1 KGHDR and CDR2 SFDVKD. V lost 7 bases and J lost 4, with 16 bases in between. The CDR3 sequence is CATRSSYPSYNEQFF. The CDR3, as DNA: TGTGCCACCAGATCTAGCTACCCCTCTTACAATGAGCAGTTCTTC.

This rearrangement joins TRBV30 to TRBJ2-7, with a possible D match to TRBD2 (5 bases). The germline V gene encodes CDR1 GTSNPN and CDR2 SVGIG (reference sequence). The CDR3 runs to 15 residues. The V and J ends lost 2 bases and 0 bases respectively, with 14 bases between them. CDR3 coding DNA: TGTGCCTGGAGTATGGACTCAAGACCCTCCTACGAGCAGTACTTC. It is translated as CAWSMDSRPSYEQYF.

The genes are TRBV7-9 and TRBJ1-6; D unclear. CDR1 SEHNR and CDR2 FQNEAQ come from the germline V gene (reference sequence). The CDR3 has 14 amino acids. The V end lost 7 bases, the J end lost 5 bases, and 12 bases lay between the germline ends. CDR3 loop: CASMEAGNNSPLHF. For the CDR3, the DNA is TGTGCCAGCATGGAGGCTGGGAATAATTCACCCCTCCACTTT.